This TCR beta chain was retrieved from a study of human versus mouse CDR3 diversity and MHC coevolution. Study in general: The immunoSEQ assay reportedly detects one in 200,000 T cells. Findings of the study overall: On average, humans showed more CDR3 deletions and insertions than mice.

In the case of this clone: Its antigen is undetermined.

This table comes from immunoSEQ multiplex PCR, and its TCRdb copy is limited to in-frame clones, with some not included. The sample holds over 60,000 clones, 80% to 95% seen once. Cells were CD45RO-negative CD62L-positive naive CD4 T cells sorted from PBMCs. Germline CDR1 MDHEN, CDR2 SYDVKM. There are 15 residues in the CDR3. This TCR came from a person aged 30-69 years in good health. The rearrangement joins TRBV28 to TRBJ2-5; 7 bases line up with TRBD1. The DNA end lines up better with TRBJ2-7; the J call may be wrong. Sequences were obtained from naive CD4+ T cells from blood. Subset of the sample: CD45RO-negative CD62L-positive naive CD4 T cells. The CDR3 sequence: CASTLRGDSSYEQYF. The CDR3 DNA reads as TGTGCCAGCACCCTGCGAGGGGACAGCTCCTACGAGCAGTACTTC.